This T cell receptor beta chain was retrieved from a study of blood T cell repertoires in COVID-19. CDR3 length: 16 residues. Germline V lookup: CDR1 SGHRS, CDR2 YFSETQ. J gave up 2 bases and V 4 bases, and 7 bases lay outside the gene matches. The Seattle patients joined while their infection was active and were tracked longitudinally afterward. This table comes from immunoSEQ multiplex PCR, and its TCRdb copy is limited to in-frame clones, with some not included. This table holds 400,000 to 450,000 clones, approximately 89% found once. The specimen was peripheral blood. The gene calls are TRBV5-1 and TRBJ2-5; 11 nucleotides line up with TRBD1. The sequence came from a woman aged 40 to 50 with COVID-19, enrolled during active disease. CDR3 bases: TGCGCCAGCAGCACGGGGGACAGGGGGTTACAAGAGACCCAGTACTTC. Protein product: CASSTGDRGLQETQYF.